Each of the 20 T cell receptor beta chains below was sequenced from the same sample in a study of T-cell memory formation after mild COVID-19. TCRdb reprocessed the 5' RACE reads via MiXCR and lists one record per CDR3 protein. The table has some 600,000 distinct CDR3 sequences, 17% seen once; the top ten hold around 8.1%. Material: PBMCs or a T cell subset sorted from them (not recorded which). All receptors come from an adult woman who had mild COVID-19 (a few samples of this study predate the infection). Cell type and time point are not known.

Ten or more counts support this clonotype. CDR3 residues: CASSPRAEGNSPLHF. The CDR3 DNA reads as TGTGCCAGCTCACCTCGCGCAGAGGGAAATTCACCCCTCCACTTT. The chain combines TRBV18 with TRBJ1-6, with D hard to call. V was pared by 3 bases and J by 7 bases, with 13 bases between. Germline lookup yields CDR1 KGHSH and CDR2 LQKENI. The CDR3 runs 15 residues.

V is TRBV5-6 and J is TRBJ2-7; 8 nucleotides match TRBD1. Germline V gene lookup returns CDR1 SGHDT and CDR2 YYEEEE. The J segment lost 1 base and the V segment lost 2 bases, leaving 5 bases of the junction unmatched. The CDR3 is made up of 15 amino acids. In DNA, the CDR3 is TGTGCCAGCAGCTTACCCAACAGGGGGTCCTACGAGCAGTACTTC. Residues: CASSLPNRGSYEQYF.

There are a few counts of this clonotype. The CDR3 region has the DNA TGTGCCAGCAGCCATGACTGGGGGAGCAATCAGCCCCAGCATTTT. Translation gives CASSHDWGSNQPQHF. The rearrangement uses TRBV7-9 and TRBJ1-5; perhaps TRBD1 as D (5 bases). With 5 bases removed from V and 1 base from J, the gap between germline ends came to 12 bases. Germline V gene lookup returns CDR1 SEHNR and CDR2 FQNEAQ (reference sequence). This CDR3 has 15 amino acids.

The chain employs TRBV7-8 and TRBJ2-3; 7 nucleotides line up with TRBD1. The CDR3 covers 17 residues. In germline, CDR1 is SGHVS, CDR2 FQNEAQ. V was clipped by 1 base and J by 2 bases; unmatched bases: 9. CDR3 amino acids: CASSLVRDSHFTDTQYF. The CDR3, as DNA: TGTGCCAGCAGCTTAGTCCGGGACAGTCACTTCACAGATACGCAGTATTTT.

This clonotype was detected ten times or more. The chain has TRBV3-1 and TRBJ1-5, with D hard to call. Between the trimmed V and J ends, which lost 1 base and 3 bases, there was a span of 22 bases. CDR3 length: 19 amino acids. Germline assignment: CDR1 LGHDT and CDR2 YNNKEL (reference sequence). CDR3 sequence reads: CASSQGLLRVRSYNQPQHF. The CDR3 region has the DNA TGTGCCAGCAGCCAAGGCCTCCTGCGGGTCCGCTCGTACAATCAGCCCCAGCATTTT. The variable domain in full, with the rest retrieved from reference TRBV3-1 and TRBJ1-5, is DTAVSQTPKYLVTQMGNDKSIKCEQNLGHDTMYWYKQDSKKFLKIMFSYNNKELIINETVPNRFSPKSPDKAHLNLHINSLELGDSAVYFCASSQGLLRVRSYNQPQHFGDGTRLSIL.

The chain recombines TRBV4-2 with TRBJ2-5; 8 bases are shared with TRBD2. The CDR3 spans 14 residues. Losses at the gene ends were 4 bases for V and 3 bases for J; bases not matched to a gene: 4. Looked up from germline, CDR1 is LGHNA and CDR2 is YNFKEQ. The CDR3 nucleotides read TGTGCCAGCAGCCCGCCGGGAGGGGAAGAGACCCAGTACTTC. Protein product: CASSPPGGEETQYF.

The chain uses TRBV5-1 and TRBJ1-2; D might be TRBD1 (6 bases). Germline lookup yields CDR1 SGHRS and CDR2 YFSETQ. This CDR3 spans 15 amino acids. With 3 bases removed from V and 4 bases from J, the gap between germline ends came to 16 bases. The chain's CDR3 is CASSSEGGEGYGYTF. CDR3 nucleotide sequence: TGCGCCAGCAGCTCAGAAGGGGGAGAGGGCTATGGCTACACCTTC.

There are many counts of this clonotype. The chain couples TRBV7-2 to TRBJ1-5, with D unclear. CDR3 length equals 15 residues. Deletions cut 7 bases from V and 3 bases from J, with 16 bases between. Germline V gene data show CDR1 as SGHTA and CDR2 as FQGNSA. The CDR3 bases are TGTGCCAGCACCCCTGGTGGGATCACCAATCAGCCCCAGCATTTT. Its translation: CASTPGGITNQPQHF.

The rearrangement uses TRBV29-1 and TRBJ1-2, with 8 bases that match TRBD1. Germline CDR1 and CDR2: SQVTM and ANQGSEA. The CDR3 extends over 14 amino acids. The V gene end was trimmed by 7 bases and the J gene end by 4 bases; junction bases not matched to a gene: 11. The CDR3 DNA reads TGCAGCGCATACCGACAGGGGAGGATCTATGGCTACACCTTC. Its translation: CSAYRQGRIYGYTF.

This clonotype occurred a few times. V usage is TRBV6-1 and J usage is TRBJ1-5; no firm D call. V gave up 3 bases and J gave up 0 bases, with 3 bases separating them. The germline V gene has CDR1 MNHNS and CDR2 SASEGT. The CDR3 totals 13 residues. The CDR3 protein is CASSDASNQPQHF. CDR3 nucleotides: TGTGCCAGCAGTGATGCTAGCAATCAGCCCCAGCATTTT.

The chain recombines TRBV7-9 with TRBJ1-1; D is undetermined. The CDR3 has 14 residues. Trimming removed 4 bases from V and 5 bases from J, with 14 bases in between. The germline V gene encodes CDR1 SEHNR and CDR2 FQNEAQ (reference sequence). The CDR3 loop is CASSYGFPATEAFF. As DNA, the CDR3 is TGTGCCAGCAGCTATGGTTTTCCGGCGACTGAAGCTTTCTTT.

V gene TRBV30 combines with J gene TRBJ2-1; D not certain. This CDR3 has 14 amino acids. Trimming removed 0 bases at V and 5 bases at J, with 11 bases between. Germline values: CDR1 GTSNPN, CDR2 SVGIG (reference sequence). This chain's CDR3 is CAWSVFAVHNEQFF. The CDR3 nucleotides read TGTGCCTGGAGTGTATTCGCGGTACACAATGAGCAGTTCTTC. The full variable domain, in which reference TRBV30 and TRBJ2-1 provide the parts outside the CDR3, is SQTIHQWPATLVQPVGSPLSLECTVEGTSNPNLYWYRQAAGRGLQLLFYSVGIGQISSEVPQNLSASRPQDRQFILSSKKLLLSDSGFYLCAWSVFAVHNEQFFGPGTRLTVL.

In this sample, this clonotype turned up a few times. V usage is TRBV2 and J usage is TRBJ2-3; TRBD2 is a possible D gene (7 bases). Trimming left V 4 bases short and J 2 bases short, with 16 bases between. There are 16 residues in the CDR3. Germline lookup yields CDR1 SNHLY and CDR2 FYNNEI. The DNA of the CDR3 is TGTGCCAGCAGTGGTGATCGGGGGGCCGCCACAGATACGCAGTATTTT. This encodes CASSGDRGAATDTQYF.

This clonotype was found a few times. The chain is built from TRBV20-1 and TRBJ2-7; perhaps TRBD1 as D (6 bases). This CDR3 has 16 amino acids. V was trimmed by 2 bases and J by 4 bases, leaving 21 bases between them. Germline assignment: CDR1 DFQATT and CDR2 SNEGSKA (reference sequence). The CDR3: CSARQRTGRGKYEQYF. In DNA form, the CDR3 reads TGCAGTGCTAGACAACGAACAGGGCGCGGAAAGTACGAGCAGTACTTC.

The chain joins TRBV20-1 to TRBJ2-1, with TRBD2 identical over 9 bases. J lost 3 bases, V lost 0 bases, and 3 bases had no gene match. The CDR3 contains 15 residues. Germline V lookup: CDR1 DFQATT, CDR2 SNEGSKA (reference sequence). The CDR3 loop is CSARDPSGVYNEQFF. The DNA of the CDR3 is TGCAGTGCTAGAGATCCTAGCGGGGTCTACAATGAGCAGTTCTTC.

This sequence joins TRBV6-6 and TRBJ2-5; perhaps TRBD2 as D (6 bases). CDR3 length equals 15 residues. The V gene lost 3 bases and the J gene lost 1 base, with 12 bases spanning the gap. CDR1 and CDR2 (germline): MNHNY, SVGAGI (reference sequence). The CDR3 coding sequence is TGTGCCAGCAGTTATTACCGGGGAGGCCAAGAGACCCAGTACTTC. Protein: CASSYYRGGQETQYF.

This chain uses TRBV19 with TRBJ2-3; 11 positions match TRBD2. With V trimmed by 5 bases and J by 2 bases, 3 bases remained unmatched. Germline CDR1 reads LNHDA; CDR2 reads SQIVND (reference sequence). CDR3 size: 15 residues. CDR3 amino acids: CASSVTSGNTDTQYF. DNA of the CDR3: TGTGCCAGTAGTGTGACTAGCGGGAACACAGATACGCAGTATTTT.

This chain joins TRBV7-2 and TRBJ2-3, with TRBD2 identical over 11 bases. Per the germline V gene, CDR1 is SGHTA and CDR2 is FQGNSA. The V and J ends lost 0 bases and 12 bases, in that order; junction bases with no gene match: 8. The CDR3 has 15 amino acids. The CDR3 reads CASSLAQPSGGLQYF. CDR3 nucleotide sequence: TGTGCCAGCAGCTTAGCGCAGCCTAGCGGGGGGCTTCAGTATTTT.

On this clonotype: The junction departs from germline at one end; a sequencing error may be responsible. V usage is TRBV6-1 and J usage is TRBJ1-2; TRBD1 might be the D (5 bases). CDR3 length equals 14 residues. CDR1 MNHNS and CDR2 SASEGT come from the germline V gene. This CDR3 is CDSSEGEQVGDYTF. CDR3 DNA sequence: TGTGACAGCAGTGAAGGGGAACAGGTCGGAGACTACACCTTC.

This chain links TRBV24-1 with TRBJ2-3; no firm D call. The CDR3 loop spans 14 amino acids. Trimming left V 4 bases short and J 6 bases short, with 13 bases between. Germline loops: CDR1 KGHDR, CDR2 SFDVKD. CDR3 nucleotide sequence: TGTGCCACCAGTGACCTGACCTCACCTGATACGCAGTATTTT. It is translated as CATSDLTSPDTQYF.